The 18 T cell receptor beta chains below were found in one sample sequenced in a study of blood T cell repertoires in COVID-19. Clones were sequenced by immunoSEQ multiplex PCR, and TCRdb holds only the in-frame ones, with some missing. In the table there are 250,000 to 350,000 clones, approximately 85% of which are singletons. What was sequenced was PBMCs or T cells enriched from blood (not recorded which). These receptors originate from a young woman who had recovered from COVID-19.

V and J are TRBV5-1 and TRBJ1-2, with D perhaps TRBD1 (5 bases). Between the trimmed V and J ends, which lost 0 bases and 1 base, there was a span of 13 bases. Germline assignment: CDR1 SGHRS and CDR2 YFSETQ. This CDR3 has 16 amino acids. For the CDR3, the DNA is TGCGCCAGCAGCTTGGTTTCCAGGGCTAATAACTATGGCTACACCTTC. Its protein product is CASSLVSRANNYGYTF.

The chain employs TRBV27 and TRBJ1-6; no firm D call. Germline values: CDR1 MNHEY, CDR2 SMNVEV (reference sequence). The V end lost 3 bases, the J end lost 10 bases, and 13 bases lay between the germline ends. The CDR3 totals 14 residues. CDR3 protein: CASSFWVSESPLHF. CDR3 DNA: TGTGCCAGCAGTTTTTGGGTTAGCGAGTCACCCCTCCACTTT.

The chain combines TRBV28 with TRBJ1-1; 7 bases fit TRBD1. Germline assignment: CDR1 MDHEN and CDR2 SYDVKM. V was pared by 6 bases and J by 2 bases, with 9 bases of the junction left unmatched. The CDR3 is 15 amino acids. The CDR3 spells CASRANRGPNTEAFF. CDR3 nucleotides: TGTGCCAGCAGAGCCAACAGGGGACCCAACACTGAAGCTTTCTTT.

This chain joins TRBV4-1 and TRBJ2-1; D not certain. Trimming cost V 1 base and J 7 bases, with 5 bases left between them. This CDR3 spans 12 amino acids. CDR1 MGHRA and CDR2 YSYEKL come from the germline V gene. CDR3 loop: CASSQVRNEQFF. The DNA for the CDR3 is TGCGCCAGCAGCCAAGTCAGGAATGAGCAGTTCTTC.

There are many counts of this clone. The rearrangement links TRBV4-2 to TRBJ2-7, with 7 bases that match TRBD1. The junction had 4 bases not matched to a gene; V was cut back by 2 bases and J by 0 bases. Germline V gene lookup returns CDR1 LGHNA and CDR2 YNFKEQ. There are 15 residues in the CDR3. CDR3 nucleotide sequence: TGTGCCAGCAGCCAAACCCGGGACAGCTCCTACGAGCAGTACTTC. Amino acids: CASSQTRDSSYEQYF.

This chain connects TRBV7-9 to TRBJ2-1, with 9 bases identical to TRBD1. The CDR3 runs to 19 residues. The germline V gene has CDR1 SEHNR and CDR2 FQNEAQ (reference sequence). Trimming removed 6 bases from V and 2 bases from J; junction bases left unmatched: 17. The CDR3 DNA reads as TGTGCCAGCAGAGTATGGGGGGACAGGGATTCCCTCACCTACAATGAGCAGTTCTTC. This gives the protein CASRVWGDRDSLTYNEQFF.

The rearrangement uses TRBV27 and TRBJ2-5, with 7 bases that match TRBD2. The CDR3 sequence is 15 residues long. CDR1 is MNHEY and CDR2 is SMNVEV in the germline V gene (reference sequence). V lost 6 bases to trimming and J lost 3 bases; unmatched junction nucleotides: 10. The CDR3 region has the DNA TGTGCCAGCAGCCCGGGGCGGGGGAGAGAAGAGACCCAGTACTTC. It translates to CASSPGRGREETQYF.

The rearrangement joins TRBV27 to TRBJ2-7; D gene uncertain. The germline gives CDR1 MNHEY, CDR2 SMNVEV (reference sequence). This CDR3 is 13 amino acids long. V lost 6 bases to trimming and J lost 1 base, with 10 bases between them. CDR3 nucleotide sequence: TGTGCCAGCAGGAGGATAGAGTCCTACGAGCAGTACTTC. This codes for CASRRIESYEQYF.

A remark on this clone: Other DNA sequences of this sample code for an identical CDR3. The chain couples TRBV15 to TRBJ1-6; TRBD1 matches at 9 bases. The germline V gene has CDR1 LNHNV and CDR2 YYDKDF (reference sequence). Unmatched junction bases numbered 4, after V lost 0 bases and J lost 10 bases. There are 15 residues in the CDR3. The CDR3 region is CATSRDRDRVSPLHF. The CDR3 bases are TGTGCCACCAGCAGAGATAGGGACAGGGTCTCACCCCTCCACTTT.

This chain connects TRBV7-6 to TRBJ2-7, with D maybe TRBD1 (5 bases). Germline V CDR1 and CDR2: SGHVS, FNYEAQ. CDR3 length: 15 amino acids. The ends were cut back, 5 bases at V and 2 bases at J, with 16 bases in the middle. Here the CDR3 reads CASSPSVETAYEQYF. The CDR3 nucleotides read TGTGCCAGCAGCCCCTCCGTGGAGACAGCCTACGAGCAGTACTTC.

The J gene is TRBJ1-1, the V gene TRBV29-1; D call uncertain. Trimming left V 7 bases short and J 5 bases short, with 14 bases between. This CDR3 contains 12 residues. Germline CDR1 reads SQVTM; CDR2 reads ANQGSEA. CDR3 amino acids: CSAEGRRTEAFF. The CDR3 DNA sequence: TGCAGCGCCGAGGGCCGGCGGACTGAAGCTTTCTTT. The complete variable domain, with remaining parts taken from reference TRBV29-1 and TRBJ1-1, reads SAVISQKPSRDICQRGTSLTIQCQVDSQVTMMFWYRQQPGQSLTLIATANQGSEATYESGFVIDKFPISRPNLTFSTLTVSNMSPEDSSIYLCSAEGRRTEAFFGQGTRLTVV.

The chain carries TRBV28 and TRBJ2-1, with 7 bases fitting TRBD2. The CDR3 loop spans 15 amino acids. The V gene end was trimmed by 9 bases and the J gene end by 12 bases; junction bases not matched to a gene: 20. From germline, CDR1 is MDHEN and CDR2 SYDVKM. CDR3 loop: CASYKLGTINRGQFF. The DNA for the CDR3 is TGTGCCAGTTACAAGTTGGGGACTATCAATAGGGGGCAGTTCTTC. Variable domain in full (rest from reference TRBV28 and TRBJ2-1): DVKVTQSSRYLVKRTGEKVFLECVQDMDHENMFWYRQDPGLGLRLIYFSYDVKMKEKGDIPEGYSVSREKKERFSLILESASTNQTSMYLCASYKLGTINRGQFFGPGTRLTVL.

V and J are TRBV3-1 (or the pseudogene TRBV3-2) and TRBJ2-2; TRBD1 is a possible D gene (5 bases). Trimming removed 3 bases at V and 1 base at J, with 12 bases between. The CDR3 is 16 amino acids. The V gene's germline CDR1 is LGHDT and CDR2 YNNKEL (reference sequence). CDR3 amino acids: CASSQSWGGNTGELFF. CDR3 coding DNA: TGTGCCAGCAGCCAGTCCTGGGGCGGGAACACCGGGGAGCTGTTTTTT.

V and J are TRBV5-1 and TRBJ1-1; D may be TRBD1 (6 bases). The CDR3 runs to 15 residues. V was pared by 0 bases and J by 1 base, with 10 bases between. Looked up from germline, CDR1 is SGHRS and CDR2 is YFSETQ. Here the CDR3 reads CASSLGATGNTEAFF. In nucleotides, the CDR3 is TGCGCCAGCAGCTTGGGGGCGACAGGGAACACTGAAGCTTTCTTT.

This rearrangement joins TRBV15 to TRBJ2-5; 7 positions match TRBD1. V trimming: 3 bases; J trimming: 3 bases; junction bases outside the gene matches: 7. The CDR3 spans 15 residues. Per germline, CDR1 LNHNV and CDR2 YYDKDF (reference sequence). The chain's CDR3 is CATSRGPQGEETQYF. Written as DNA, the CDR3 is TGTGCCACCAGCAGGGGCCCCCAGGGGGAAGAGACCCAGTACTTC. The whole variable domain, filled in from reference TRBV15 and TRBJ2-5, reads DAMVIQNPRYQVTQFGKPVTLSCSQTLNHNVMYWYQQKSSQAPKLLFHYYDKDFNNEADTPDNFQSRRPNTSFCFLDIRSPGLGDTAMYLCATSRGPQGEETQYFGPGTRLLVL.

The chain couples TRBV6-1 to TRBJ2-7, with 7 bases lining up with TRBD1. Germline V gene lookup returns CDR1 MNHNS and CDR2 SASEGT. The length of the CDR3 is 14 residues. V shed 1 base, J shed 0 bases, and the junction held 0 bases outside the gene matches. CDR3 in DNA: TGTGCCAGCAGTGAAGGGGACAGCTCCTACGAGCAGTACTTC. The encoded protein is CASSEGDSSYEQYF.

J is TRBJ1-4 and V is TRBV19; 7 bases map to TRBD1. J gave up 8 bases and V 4 bases, and 10 bases lay outside the gene matches. CDR1 LNHDA and CDR2 SQIVND come from the germline V gene (reference sequence). This CDR3 spans 15 amino acids. CDR3 coding DNA: TGTGCCAGTAGTACCACAGGGGCTAGAGGAGAAAAACTGTTTTTT. Protein: CASSTTGARGEKLFF.

This chain uses TRBV5-8 with TRBJ2-1, with 15 bases aligning to TRBD2. The CDR3 covers 15 residues. Germline-derived CDR1 and CDR2 are SGHTS and YDEGEE. The J segment lost 6 bases and the V segment lost 4 bases, leaving 2 bases of the junction unmatched. Here the CDR3 DNA reads TGTGCCAGCAGCCTGGGACTAGCGGGGGGCAATGAGCAGTTCTTC. Translating it yields CASSLGLAGGNEQFF.